This T cell receptor beta chain comes out of a study of cytomegalovirus exposure and HLA in healthy donors. Whole-study findings and limits: According to a later analysis, most TCR beta chains associated with CMV appeared HLA-restricted. Accurate prediction of HLA-A and HLA-B alleles (for most subjects) was reportedly achieved from TCR beta sequences.

PCR amplification relied on 60 Vbeta primers (plus 13 Jbeta primers). Using immunoSEQ multiplex PCR, the repertoire was profiled, and TCRdb retains in-frame clones only, with some absent. Here the sample spans about 78,000 clones, 80% being singletons. In the case of this clone: The antigen remains undetermined.

V gave up 4 bases and J gave up 6 bases; unmatched junction bases: 8. Germline V CDR1 and CDR2: SGHTA, FQGNSA. The length of the CDR3 is 15 residues. Material for sequencing was PBMCs. The receptor was derived from a man aged 50 to 60 in good health and CMV-seropositive. The rearrangement joins TRBV7-2 to TRBJ2-7, with 11 bases fitting TRBD2. CDR3 coding DNA: TGTGCCAGCAGCTCCAGAACACTAGCGGGAGTCGAGCAGTACTTC. This codes for CASSSRTLAGVEQYF. The full variable domain, rest sourced from reference TRBV7-2 and TRBJ2-7, is GAGVSQSPSNKVTEKGKDVELRCDPISGHTALYWYRQSLGQGLEFLIYFQGNSAPDKSGLPSDRFSAERTGGSVSTLTIQRTQQEDSAVYLCASSSRTLAGVEQYFGPGTRLTVT.